A selection of T cell receptor beta chains follows, all from one sample in a study of T-cell reconstitution after alpha-beta-depleted transplantation in children. TCRdb passed the PCR reads through MiXCR, listing each CDR3 protein once. The table records hundreds of thousands of distinct CDR3 sequences, 20% to 30% of them present only once. Sequenced material: PBMCs, mostly from graft donor cells, taken 360 days after TCRalphabeta/CD19-depleted stem cell transplant. The receptors originated from a female patient under 10 years old who had a stem cell transplant for congenital amegakaryocytic thrombocytopenia, so the T cells may come from the graft donor. Each CDR3 is given with its conserved first and last residue. The order of the fields is clone size, J gene, CDR3 length, D gene, V gene, CDR3 DNA, CDR3 protein. The D gene is left open where the match is weak. The size field is filled for only some rows; it gives once, few, many or a size class.

size: NA
J: TRBJ2-2
length: 16
D: TRBD2
V: TRBV4-1
DNA: TGCGCCAGCAGCCAAGTCACTAGCGGGATTTCGGGGGAGCTGTTTTTT
CDR3: CASSQVTSGISGELFF

size: few
J: TRBJ2-5
length: 17
D: NA
V: TRBV9
DNA: TGTGCCAGCAGCGTAGGGGGTATCGACGAGGTTGAGGAGACCCAGTACTTC
CDR3: CASSVGGIDEVEETQYF

size: NA
J: TRBJ2-3
length: 17
D: TRBD2
V: TRBV11-2
DNA: TGTGCCAGCAGCCATCCAGAGCGGGGTGGGGGCACAGATACGCAGTATTTT
CDR3: CASSHPERGGGTDTQYF

size: NA
J: TRBJ2-7
length: 17
D: TRBD2
V: TRBV3-1
DNA: TGTGCCAGCAGCCAACTCGGACTAGCGGGAAAATCCTACGAGCAGTACTTC
CDR3: CASSQLGLAGKSYEQYF

size: NA
J: TRBJ2-7
length: 17
D: TRBD2
V: TRBV6-2/TRBV6-3
DNA: TGTGCCAGCAGTTACTGGGGGACTAGCGGGAGTATCGACGAGCAGTACTTC
CDR3: CASSYWGTSGSIDEQYF

size: NA
J: TRBJ2-3
length: 18
D: NA
V: TRBV10-3
DNA: TGTGCCATCAGTGAGTCCGAGACAGCAAAAATTTTCACAGATACGCAGTATTTT
CDR3: CAISESETAKIFTDTQYF

size: NA
J: TRBJ2-3
length: 15
D: TRBD2
V: TRBV25-1
DNA: TGTGCCAGCAGTGCGACTAGCGGGAACGAAGATACGCAGTATTTT
CDR3: CASSATSGNEDTQYF

size: many
J: TRBJ2-1
length: 14
D: NA
V: TRBV10-3
DNA: TGTGCCATCAGGCCACGTATTCGGGGCACTGAGCAGTTCTTC
CDR3: CAIRPRIRGTEQFF

size: NA
J: TRBJ2-1
length: 15
D: NA
V: TRBV4-1
DNA: TGCGCCAGCAGCCAAGTCGCTAGCGTTTACAATGAGCAGTTCTTC
CDR3: CASSQVASVYNEQFF

size: many
J: TRBJ2-3
length: 16
D: NA
V: TRBV10-3
DNA: TGTGCCATCAGTGCGGCAGGGGTTGGGCTAGAAGATACGCAGTATTTT
CDR3: CAISAAGVGLEDTQYF

size: NA
J: TRBJ2-2
length: 19
D: TRBD2
V: TRBV5-1
DNA: TGCGCCAGCAGCATCGGGACTAGCGGGGGGGTTCCCCCCACCGGGGAGCTGTTTTTT
CDR3: CASSIGTSGGVPPTGELFF

size: NA
J: TRBJ2-7
length: 14
D: NA
V: TRBV19
DNA: TGTGCCAGCGCTGACATGGCCCACTCCTACGAGCAGTACTTC
CDR3: CASADMAHSYEQYF

size: many
J: TRBJ2-1
length: 17
D: TRBD2
V: TRBV4-2
DNA: TGTGCCAGCAGCCAAGAAATCGCGGGAGGGCCTATGGATGAGCAGTTCTTC
CDR3: CASSQEIAGGPMDEQFF

size: few
J: TRBJ2-1
length: 14
D: NA
V: TRBV5-1
DNA: TGCGCCAGCAGCTTGTCCTCCGGCAGGCTCGAGCAGTTCTTC
CDR3: CASSLSSGRLEQFF

size: NA
J: TRBJ2-5
length: 14
D: NA
V: TRBV7-2
DNA: TGTGCCAGCAGCTTAGCGGTGGTCCGAGAGACCCAGTACTTC
CDR3: CASSLAVVRETQYF

size: NA
J: TRBJ2-4
length: 18
D: NA
V: TRBV12-3/TRBV12-4
DNA: TGTGCCATCAGCTCTTACTGGGACTGGCCGAAAGCCAAAAACATTCAGTACTTC
CDR3: CAISSYWDWPKAKNIQYF

size: few
J: TRBJ2-5
length: 14
D: NA
V: TRBV12-3/TRBV12-4
DNA: TGTGCCAGCAGTTTAGTCTTGGGTCAGAAGACCCAGTACTTC
CDR3: CASSLVLGQKTQYF

size: NA
J: TRBJ2-3
length: 14
D: NA
V: TRBV2
DNA: TGTGCCAGCCACACATTACCTAGCACAGATACGCAGTATTTT
CDR3: CASHTLPSTDTQYF

size: NA
J: TRBJ2-5
length: 18
D: NA
V: TRBV12-3/TRBV12-4
DNA: TGTGCCAGCAGTTTAGTAGTTGGCAAAGCATCGTTCCAAGAGACCCAGTACTTC
CDR3: CASSLVVGKASFQETQYF

size: NA
J: TRBJ2-7
length: 16
D: TRBD1
V: TRBV12-3/TRBV12-4
DNA: TGTGCCAGCAGTTTATACCCCGGGACAGGGGATTACGAGCAGTACTTC
CDR3: CASSLYPGTGDYEQYF

size: many
J: TRBJ1-1
length: 14
D: NA
V: TRBV12-3/TRBV12-4
DNA: TGTGCCAGCAGTCCATCGGCGGGGTACGCTGAAGCTTTCTTT
CDR3: CASSPSAGYAEAFF

size: NA
J: TRBJ2-1
length: 16
D: TRBD2
V: TRBV7-2
DNA: TGTGCCAGCAGCTTATTATTCGCGGGGGATTACAATGAGCAGTTCTTC
CDR3: CASSLLFAGDYNEQFF

size: NA
J: TRBJ2-7
length: 12
D: NA
V: TRBV18
DNA: TGTGCCAGCTCAGGGACTCAATACGAGCAGTACTTC
CDR3: CASSGTQYEQYF

size: NA
J: TRBJ2-1
length: 15
D: NA
V: TRBV20-1
DNA: TGCAGTGCTAGAGATCCTGGGGGCTCCTACAATGAGCAGTTCTTC
CDR3: CSARDPGGSYNEQFF

size: few
J: TRBJ2-2
length: 13
D: NA
V: TRBV12-3/TRBV12-4
DNA: TGTGCCAGTCCTAGGCAGGGCACCGGGGAGCTGTTTTTT
CDR3: CASPRQGTGELFF

size: few
J: TRBJ2-5
length: 9
D: NA
V: TRBV24-1
DNA: TGTGCCACCAGCCGGAAAAAGTACTTC
CDR3: CATSRKKYF

size: many
J: TRBJ2-7
length: 16
D: NA
V: TRBV6-2/TRBV6-3
DNA: TGTGCCAGCAGTTACTCGATGGGCACTAAGAGCTACGAGCAGTACTTC
CDR3: CASSYSMGTKSYEQYF

size: NA
J: TRBJ2-7
length: 12
D: NA
V: TRBV20-1
DNA: TGCAGTGCTAGCGGGAGTTTCTACGAGCAGTACTTC
CDR3: CSASGSFYEQYF

size: few
J: TRBJ2-7
length: 12
D: NA
V: TRBV30
DNA: TGTGCCTGGAGTGGATCGGGGAGGTGGCAGTACTTC
CDR3: CAWSGSGRWQYF

size: few
J: TRBJ2-7
length: 12
D: NA
V: TRBV12-3/TRBV12-4
DNA: TGTGCCAGCAGTCTTGGGCTATACGAGCAGTACTTC
CDR3: CASSLGLYEQYF

size: NA
J: TRBJ1-5
length: 14
D: NA
V: TRBV27
DNA: TGTGCCAGCAGTTTAGGGCTGAGCAATCAGCCCCAGCATTTT
CDR3: CASSLGLSNQPQHF

size: NA
J: TRBJ2-7
length: 15
D: NA
V: TRBV2
DNA: TGTGCCAGCAGTGGGGGAACAGGGCCTCTATACGAGCAGTACTTC
CDR3: CASSGGTGPLYEQYF

size: few
J: TRBJ1-2
length: 13
D: NA
V: TRBV28
DNA: TGTGCCAGCAGTTACCCCCCCGGCGATGGCTACACCTTC
CDR3: CASSYPPGDGYTF

size: few
J: TRBJ1-1
length: 14
D: NA
V: TRBV7-9
DNA: TGTGCCAGCAGCTTAGCGGGGCCGAACACTGAAGCTTTCTTT
CDR3: CASSLAGPNTEAFF

size: NA
J: TRBJ2-2
length: 17
D: NA
V: TRBV2
DNA: TGTGCCAGCAGTGCCCTCCCGGGACACCGGAACACCGGGGAGCTGTTTTTT
CDR3: CASSALPGHRNTGELFF

size: NA
J: TRBJ1-3
length: 17
D: TRBD1
V: TRBV5-1
DNA: TGCGCCAGCAGCTTTAGTAGCACAGGGGACATTGGAAACACCATATATTTT
CDR3: CASSFSSTGDIGNTIYF

size: many
J: TRBJ2-3
length: 14
D: TRBD1
V: TRBV24-1
DNA: TGTGCCACCAAAAGGACAGGGGAATCAGATACGCAGTATTTT
CDR3: CATKRTGESDTQYF

size: few
J: TRBJ1-1
length: 12
D: NA
V: TRBV7-9
DNA: TGTGCCAGCAGCTTAGCACTCACTGAAGCTTTCTTT
CDR3: CASSLALTEAFF

size: once
J: TRBJ1-2
length: 16
D: NA
V: TRBV5-1
DNA: TGCGCCAGCAGCTTGGAGTTAACCTTGACAGGAAGCGGCTACACCTTC
CDR3: CASSLELTLTGSGYTF

size: many
J: TRBJ2-7
length: 10
D: NA
V: TRBV20-1
DNA: TGCAGTGCTAGAGGCTACGAGCAGTACTTC
CDR3: CSARGYEQYF

size: NA
J: TRBJ2-7
length: 14
D: TRBD1
V: TRBV11-2
DNA: TGTGCCAGCGCGCCGGGACAGGGGAATTACGAGCAGTACTTC
CDR3: CASAPGQGNYEQYF

size: many
J: TRBJ2-2
length: 14
D: TRBD2
V: TRBV28
DNA: TGTGCCAGCAGTTCCTTAGCGGGACCCGGGGAGCTGTTTTTT
CDR3: CASSSLAGPGELFF

size: NA
J: TRBJ1-5
length: 16
D: NA
V: TRBV10-3
DNA: TGTGCCATCAGCGAGTCTGGGGGGCGGCTTAATCAGCCCCAGCATTTT
CDR3: CAISESGGRLNQPQHF

size: few
J: TRBJ1-1
length: 13
D: NA
V: TRBV19
DNA: TGTGCCAGCGGGATCGGTGTGGGCACTGAAGCTTTCTTT
CDR3: CASGIGVGTEAFF

size: few
J: TRBJ2-1
length: 19
D: TRBD1
V: TRBV2
DNA: TGTGCCAGCAGTGAAAGGACAGGATTGGGCCGAAGCTCCTACAATGAGCAGTTCTTC
CDR3: CASSERTGLGRSSYNEQFF

size: NA
J: TRBJ2-3
length: 14
D: NA
V: TRBV6-5
DNA: TGTGCCAGCAGTTACTACGGGAGCACAGATACGCAGTATTTT
CDR3: CASSYYGSTDTQYF

size: NA
J: TRBJ2-5
length: 17
D: TRBD1
V: TRBV10-3
DNA: TGTGCCATCAGTGCATCCCCGTTCCCCACAGGGGAAGAGACCCAGTACTTC
CDR3: CAISASPFPTGEETQYF

size: NA
J: TRBJ2-3
length: 16
D: TRBD2
V: TRBV12-3/TRBV12-4
DNA: TGTGCCAGCAGTTTTAGAAGCGGGAGGGCCACAGATACGCAGTATTTT
CDR3: CASSFRSGRATDTQYF

size: few
J: TRBJ2-5
length: 15
D: TRBD2
V: TRBV4-1
DNA: TGCGCCAGCAGCCATGGGACTAGCGTGCGAGAGACCCAGTACTTC
CDR3: CASSHGTSVRETQYF

size: NA
J: TRBJ2-1
length: 15
D: NA
V: TRBV14
DNA: TGTGCCAGCAGCCACGGGGGAAGCTCCTACAATGAGCAGTTCTTC
CDR3: CASSHGGSSYNEQFF

size: NA
J: TRBJ1-1
length: 16
D: TRBD1
V: TRBV12-3/TRBV12-4
DNA: TGTGCCAGCAGTTTATGGACAGGGGGCCGGAACACTGAAGCTTTCTTT
CDR3: CASSLWTGGRNTEAFF

size: many
J: TRBJ2-1
length: 14
D: NA
V: TRBV10-3
DNA: TGTGCCATCAGTGAGTCAGGACTCTACAATGAGCAGTTCTTC
CDR3: CAISESGLYNEQFF

size: few
J: TRBJ2-7
length: 14
D: NA
V: TRBV20-1
DNA: TGCAGTGCTAGAGCAGCGGGCAAGTCATACGAGCAGTACTTC
CDR3: CSARAAGKSYEQYF